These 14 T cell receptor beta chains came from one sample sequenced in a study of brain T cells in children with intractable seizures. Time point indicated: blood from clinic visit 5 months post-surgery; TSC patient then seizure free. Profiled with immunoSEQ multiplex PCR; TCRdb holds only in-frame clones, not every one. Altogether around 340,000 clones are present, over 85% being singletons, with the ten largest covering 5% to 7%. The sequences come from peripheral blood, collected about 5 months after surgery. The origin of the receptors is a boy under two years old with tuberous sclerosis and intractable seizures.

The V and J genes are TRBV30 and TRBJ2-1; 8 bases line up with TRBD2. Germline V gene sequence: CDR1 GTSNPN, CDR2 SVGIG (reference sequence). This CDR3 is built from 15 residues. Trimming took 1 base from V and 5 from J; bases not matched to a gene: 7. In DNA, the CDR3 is TGTGCCTGGAGTGACGGGGTAGCGGGGCACAATGAGCAGTTCTTC. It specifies CAWSDGVAGHNEQFF.

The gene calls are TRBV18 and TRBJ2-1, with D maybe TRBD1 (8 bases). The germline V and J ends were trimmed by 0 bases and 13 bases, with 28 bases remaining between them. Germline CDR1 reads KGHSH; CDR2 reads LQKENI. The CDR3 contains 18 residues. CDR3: CASSPPLYSDREGKDQFF. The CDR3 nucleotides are TGTGCCAGCTCACCACCCCTTTACTCGGACAGGGAGGGTAAGGATCAGTTCTTC. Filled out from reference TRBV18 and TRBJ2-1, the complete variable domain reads NAGVMQNPRHLVRRRGQEARLRCSPMKGHSHVYWYRQLPEEGLKFMVYLQKENIIDESGMPKERFSAEFPKEGPSILRIQQVVRGDSAAYFCASSPPLYSDREGKDQFFGPGTRLTVL.

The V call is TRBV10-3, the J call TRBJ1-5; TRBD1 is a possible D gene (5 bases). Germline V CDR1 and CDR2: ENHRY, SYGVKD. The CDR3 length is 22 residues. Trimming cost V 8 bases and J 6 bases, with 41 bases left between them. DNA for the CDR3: TGTGCCATCCAGAACTTCCGGGTTAGGGCCAGAACTCTACGGGACGGGGTTCAGCCCCAGCATTTT. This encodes CAIQNFRVRARTLRDGVQPQHF.

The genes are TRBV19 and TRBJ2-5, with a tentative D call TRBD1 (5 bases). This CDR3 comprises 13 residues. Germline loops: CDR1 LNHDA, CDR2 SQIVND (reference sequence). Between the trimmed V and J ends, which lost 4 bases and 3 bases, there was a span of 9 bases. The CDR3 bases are TGTGCCAGTAGTACTAGACAGAAAGAGACCCAGTACTTC. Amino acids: CASSTRQKETQYF.

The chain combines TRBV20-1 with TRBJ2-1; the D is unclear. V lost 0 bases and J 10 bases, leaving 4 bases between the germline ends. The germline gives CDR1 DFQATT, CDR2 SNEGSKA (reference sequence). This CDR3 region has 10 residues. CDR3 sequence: CSARDMEQFF. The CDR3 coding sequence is TGCAGTGCTAGAGACATGGAGCAGTTCTTC.

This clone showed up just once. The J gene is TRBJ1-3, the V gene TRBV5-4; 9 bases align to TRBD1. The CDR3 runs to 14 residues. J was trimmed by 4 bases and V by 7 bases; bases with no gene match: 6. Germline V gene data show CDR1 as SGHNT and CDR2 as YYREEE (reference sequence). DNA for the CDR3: TGTGCCAGCTCGGGACAGGGAACAGGAAACACCATATATTTT. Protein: CASSGQGTGNTIYF.

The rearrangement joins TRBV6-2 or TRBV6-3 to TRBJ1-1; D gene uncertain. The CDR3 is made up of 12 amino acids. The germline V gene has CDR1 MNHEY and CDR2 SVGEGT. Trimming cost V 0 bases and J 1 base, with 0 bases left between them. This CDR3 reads CASSYSNTEAFF. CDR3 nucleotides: TGTGCCAGCAGTTACTCGAACACTGAAGCTTTCTTT.

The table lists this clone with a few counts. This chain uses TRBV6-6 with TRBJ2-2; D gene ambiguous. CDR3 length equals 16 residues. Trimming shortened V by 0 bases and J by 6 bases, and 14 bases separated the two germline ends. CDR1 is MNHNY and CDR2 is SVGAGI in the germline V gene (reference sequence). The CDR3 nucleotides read TGTGCCAGCAGTTACTCGATTGGCGCCCAGTCCGGGGAGCTGTTTTTT. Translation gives CASSYSIGAQSGELFF.

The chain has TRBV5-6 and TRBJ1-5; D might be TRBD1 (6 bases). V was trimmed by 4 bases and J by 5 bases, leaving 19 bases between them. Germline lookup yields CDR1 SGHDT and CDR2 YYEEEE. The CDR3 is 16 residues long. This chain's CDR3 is CASSHRIGGRDQPQHF. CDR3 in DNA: TGTGCCAGCAGCCACCGGATCGGGGGGCGCGATCAGCCCCAGCATTTT.

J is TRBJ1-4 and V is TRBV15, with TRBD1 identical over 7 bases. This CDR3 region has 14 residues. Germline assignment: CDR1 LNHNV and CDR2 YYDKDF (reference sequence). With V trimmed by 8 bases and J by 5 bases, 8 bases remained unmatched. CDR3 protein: CATHSGTANEKLFF. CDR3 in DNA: TGTGCCACCCATTCCGGGACAGCAAATGAAAAACTGTTTTTT.

The CDR3 sequence is CASSQVPARELFF. The DNA for the CDR3 is TGCGCCAGCAGCCAAGTCCCGGCTCGGGAACTGTTTTTT. This sequence joins TRBV4-1 and TRBJ1-4; D remains unclear. Germline V lookup: CDR1 MGHRA, CDR2 YSYEKL. V lost 1 base and J lost 12, with 12 bases in between. The CDR3 totals 13 residues.

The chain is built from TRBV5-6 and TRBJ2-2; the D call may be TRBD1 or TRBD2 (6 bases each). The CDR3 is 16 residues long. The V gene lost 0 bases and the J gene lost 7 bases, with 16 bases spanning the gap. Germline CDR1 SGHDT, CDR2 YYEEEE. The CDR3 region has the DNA TGTGCCAGCAGCTTGGTGGAGGGGGGTAATAACGGGGAGCTGTTTTTT. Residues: CASSLVEGGNNGELFF.

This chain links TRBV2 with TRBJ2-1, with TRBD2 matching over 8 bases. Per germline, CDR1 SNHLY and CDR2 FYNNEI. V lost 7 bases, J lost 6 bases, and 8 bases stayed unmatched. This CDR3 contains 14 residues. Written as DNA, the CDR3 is TGTGCCAGCACCGCAAGCGGGGGAATCAATGAGCAGTTCTTC. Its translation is CASTASGGINEQFF.

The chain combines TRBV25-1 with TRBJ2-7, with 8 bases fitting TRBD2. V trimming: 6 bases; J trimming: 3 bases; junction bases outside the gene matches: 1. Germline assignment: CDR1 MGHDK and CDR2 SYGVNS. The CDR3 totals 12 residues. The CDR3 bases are TGTGCCAGCAGCGGGGGGGGCTACGAGCAGTACTTC. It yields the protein CASSGGGYEQYF.